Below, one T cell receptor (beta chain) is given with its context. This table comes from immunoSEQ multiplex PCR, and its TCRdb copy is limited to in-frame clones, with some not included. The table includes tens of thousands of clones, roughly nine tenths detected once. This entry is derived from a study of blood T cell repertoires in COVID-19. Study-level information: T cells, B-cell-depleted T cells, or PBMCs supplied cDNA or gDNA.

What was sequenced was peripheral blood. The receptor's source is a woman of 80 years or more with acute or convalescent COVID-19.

CDR3: CASSQDRPSGRVGDRANTGELFF. The CDR3 DNA sequence: TGTGCCAGCAGCCAAGATAGGCCAAGCGGGCGCGTAGGGGACAGGGCGAACACCGGGGAGCTGTTTTTT. This sequence joins TRBV14 and TRBJ2-2; 9 nucleotides agree with TRBD1. CDR3 length: 23 residues. Germline V lookup: CDR1 SGHDN, CDR2 FVKESK. Trimming at V came to 0 bases and at J to 0 bases, leaving 20 bases not matched to a gene.